The 20 T cell receptor beta chains below all came from one sample that was sequenced in a study of blood T cell repertoires in COVID-19. Repertoires were generated with immunoSEQ multiplex PCR, while TCRdb's copy carries only in-frame clones and drops some. Among 360,000 or so clones listed, nearly 90% were seen once. The material sequenced was PBMCs or T cells enriched from blood (not recorded which). These receptors all stem from a woman younger than 45 who had recovered from COVID-19.

This chain joins TRBV9 and TRBJ2-5; 11 bases match TRBD2. V lost 4 bases, J lost 2 bases, and 4 bases stayed unmatched. Germline-derived CDR1 and CDR2 are SGDLS and YYNGEE. CDR3 length: 15 amino acids. The CDR3 loop reads CASSYLAGGQETQYF. DNA of the CDR3: TGTGCCAGCAGCTACTTAGCGGGGGGGCAAGAGACCCAGTACTTC.

V and J are TRBV5-1 and TRBJ2-2, with D maybe TRBD1 (6 bases). Trimming removed 1 base from V and 2 bases from J, with 15 bases in between. Germline loops: CDR1 SGHRS, CDR2 YFSETQ. The CDR3 loop spans 17 amino acids. The DNA for the CDR3 is TGCGCCAGCAGCTTGACTTCGACAGGAATCAACACCGGGGAGCTGTTTTTT. Residues: CASSLTSTGINTGELFF.

The rearrangement links TRBV2 to TRBJ1-5, with TRBD1 matching 7 bases. The CDR3 extends over 15 amino acids. The trim removed 4 bases at V and 0 bases at J, leaving 3 bases unmatched. The germline V gene encodes CDR1 SNHLY and CDR2 FYNNEI. The CDR3 bases are TGTGCCAGCAGTGGGGACAGTTATAGCAATCAGCCCCAGCATTTT. This translates into CASSGDSYSNQPQHF. The full variable domain, completed using reference TRBV2 and TRBJ1-5, is EPEVTQTPSHQVTQMGQEVILRCVPISNHLYFYWYRQILGQKVEFLVSFYNNEISEKSEIFDDQFSVERPDGSNFTLKIRSTKLEDSAMYFCASSGDSYSNQPQHFGDGTRLSIL.

CDR3 in amino acids: CASSPGQSIQETQYF. The CDR3 DNA reads as TGCGCCAGCAGCCCGGGACAGAGTATCCAAGAGACCCAGTACTTC. The V call is TRBV4-1, the J call TRBJ2-5, with 7 bases that match TRBD1. The germline V gene encodes CDR1 MGHRA and CDR2 YSYEKL. The CDR3 contains 15 residues. Trimming removed 4 bases from V and 1 base from J; junction bases left unmatched: 6.

The rearrangement uses TRBV7-9 and TRBJ1-2; tentatively, D is TRBD1 (5 bases). The CDR3 spans 16 residues. Germline CDR1 and CDR2: SEHNR and FQNEAQ (reference sequence). Trimming shortened V by 4 bases and J by 2 bases, and 17 bases separated the two germline ends. CDR3 residues: CASSSDGLGGNYGYTF. The CDR3 nucleotides read TGTGCCAGCAGCTCAGATGGGCTCGGGGGGAACTATGGCTACACCTTC.

The genes are TRBV6-5 and TRBJ2-7, with 7 bases aligning to TRBD1. Germline CDR1 MNHEY, CDR2 SVGAGI. The V and J ends lost 10 bases and 1 base, in that order; junction bases with no gene match: 10. The CDR3 spans 14 residues. CDR3: CAIANRGSSYEQYF. CDR3 nucleotides: TGTGCCATTGCTAACAGGGGAAGTTCCTACGAGCAGTACTTC.

This clone is a singleton in its sample. As DNA, the CDR3 is TGCGCCAGCAGCTTGATGGCCGCTTACGAGCAGTACTTC. Its translation: CASSLMAAYEQYF. The rearrangement uses TRBV5-1 and TRBJ2-7; no firm D call. In germline, CDR1 is SGHRS, CDR2 YFSETQ. V gave up 1 base and J gave up 4 bases, with 9 bases separating them. The CDR3 runs 13 residues.

This clone came up once. The rearrangement links TRBV14 to TRBJ1-1; 7 bases fit TRBD1. Per germline, CDR1 SGHDN and CDR2 FVKESK. The length of the CDR3 is 18 residues. The ends lost 2 bases at V and 6 bases at J; junction bases unmatched: 18. CDR3: CASSQPHPTGTLMAEAFF. The DNA of the CDR3 is TGTGCCAGCAGCCAACCCCACCCGACAGGGACCTTAATGGCTGAAGCTTTCTTT.

This sequence joins TRBV4-1 and TRBJ2-3; 13 positions match TRBD2. Germline CDR1 MGHRA, CDR2 YSYEKL. CDR3 length: 17 amino acids. V gave up 3 bases and J gave up 6 bases; unmatched junction bases: 9. CDR3 in DNA: TGCGCCAGCAGCCAGGGGTGGGGACTAGCGGGATGGGATACGCAGTATTTT. This sequence encodes CASSQGWGLAGWDTQYF.

Only a few counts were recorded for this clone. The chain employs TRBV24-1 and TRBJ2-5; 8 bases line up with TRBD1. In germline, CDR1 is KGHDR, CDR2 SFDVKD. V gave up 4 bases and J gave up 5 bases; unmatched junction bases: 5. The CDR3 has 14 residues. The CDR3 DNA follows: TGTGCCACCAGTGACGATACAGGGGGGGAGACCCAGTACTTC. This gives the protein CATSDDTGGETQYF.

The V and J genes are TRBV3-1 (or the pseudogene TRBV3-2) and TRBJ2-7; 10 nucleotides align to TRBD1. This CDR3 has 16 amino acids. Germline CDR1 and CDR2: LGHDT and YNNKEL (reference sequence). V gave up 4 bases and J gave up 5 bases; unmatched junction bases: 11. CDR3 protein: CASSRLVGTGVDEQYF. CDR3 coding DNA: TGTGCCAGCAGCCGTCTCGTCGGGACAGGGGTTGACGAGCAGTACTTC.

Remarks on this clone: Other DNA sequences within the sample encode an identical CDR3. The chain uses TRBV7-9 and TRBJ1-1; D is undetermined. This CDR3 is built from 12 residues. Per germline, CDR1 SEHNR and CDR2 FQNEAQ (reference sequence). Trimming shortened V by 8 bases and J by 1 base, and 8 bases separated the two germline ends. CDR3 amino acids: CASRGENTEAFF. CDR3 DNA sequence: TGTGCCAGCCGCGGTGAGAACACTGAAGCTTTCTTT.

The chain has TRBV2 and TRBJ2-7, with TRBD1 matching 7 bases. Germline V gene data show CDR1 as SNHLY and CDR2 as FYNNEI. The J segment lost 2 bases and the V segment lost 8 bases, leaving 15 bases of the junction unmatched. The CDR3 loop spans 16 amino acids. CDR3 in amino acids: CASASRAADRAYEQYF. CDR3 nucleotides: TGTGCCAGCGCCTCCCGAGCGGCAGACAGGGCCTACGAGCAGTACTTC. Full variable domain (outside the CDR3, taken from reference TRBV2 and TRBJ2-7): EPEVTQTPSHQVTQMGQEVILRCVPISNHLYFYWYRQILGQKVEFLVSFYNNEISEKSEIFDDQFSVERPDGSNFTLKIRSTKLEDSAMYFCASASRAADRAYEQYFGPGTRLTVT.

In this sample, this clone turned up once. V is TRBV30 and J is TRBJ2-7; 10 bases match TRBD1. This CDR3 is built from 13 residues. V trimming: 8 bases; J trimming: 6 bases; junction bases outside the gene matches: 10. Germline V gives CDR1 GTSNPN, CDR2 SVGIG (reference sequence). The CDR3: CAGKRQGATEQYF. Here the CDR3 DNA reads TGTGCCGGCAAGAGACAGGGGGCGACCGAGCAGTACTTC. The full variable domain, completed using reference TRBV30 and TRBJ2-7, is SQTIHQWPATLVQPVGSPLSLECTVEGTSNPNLYWYRQAAGRGLQLLFYSVGIGQISSEVPQNLSASRPQDRQFILSSKKLLLSDSGFYLCAGKRQGATEQYFGPGTRLTVT.

The chain combines TRBV27 with TRBJ2-1, with TRBD2 identical over 9 bases. CDR1 is MNHEY, CDR2 SMNVEV, per germline (reference sequence). The CDR3 extends over 16 amino acids. Germline trimming cut 8 bases from V and 4 bases from J; bases unmatched to any gene: 12. CDR3 region: CASGIDWREGYNEQFF. The CDR3 DNA is TGTGCCAGCGGCATTGACTGGCGGGAGGGGTACAATGAGCAGTTCTTC.

This chain uses TRBV5-1 with TRBJ1-2; D ambiguous. Trimming took 0 bases from V and 10 from J, leaving 19 bases between them. The CDR3 is 15 residues long. Germline CDR1 is SGHRS and CDR2 is YFSETQ. In DNA form, the CDR3 reads TGCGCCAGCAGCTTGGAACCTGCAGGTAGAAGTGTCTACACCTTC. This sequence encodes CASSLEPAGRSVYTF.

In regard to this clone: The sample carries other DNA sequences with the same CDR3. This CDR3 is CASSAPGTDTQYF. Written as DNA, the CDR3 is TGTGCCAGCAGCGCCCCAGGAACAGATACGCAGTATTTT. V gene TRBV9 combines with J gene TRBJ2-3; no reliable D call. The CDR3 contains 13 residues. Germline CDR1 and CDR2: SGDLS and YYNGEE. Trimming pared 3 bases from V and 3 bases from J, leaving 8 bases between.

The chain has TRBV28 and TRBJ1-6; D is possibly TRBD1 (5 bases). Germline V gene data show CDR1 as MDHEN and CDR2 as SYDVKM. The V gene lost 3 bases and the J gene lost 7 bases, with 13 bases spanning the gap. The CDR3 sequence is 15 residues long. CDR3 loop: CASSFWQDKNSPLHF. As DNA, the CDR3 is TGTGCCAGCAGTTTCTGGCAGGACAAAAATTCACCCCTCCACTTT.

The rearrangement joins TRBV4-3 to TRBJ2-1, with 7 positions matching TRBD2. Germline CDR1 and CDR2: LGHNA and YSLEER. V lost 0 bases, J lost 7 bases, and 9 bases stayed unmatched. CDR3 size: 16 residues. In nucleotides, the CDR3 is TGCGCCAGCAGCCAAGATGGGGGGGGACTACCTAATGAGCAGTTCTTC. It specifies CASSQDGGGLPNEQFF.

In its sample, this clone was seen once. V usage is TRBV5-4 and J usage is TRBJ2-1, with TRBD2 as a possible D gene (5 bases). Germline loops: CDR1 SGHNT, CDR2 YYREEE (reference sequence). The ends were cut back, 6 bases at V and 4 bases at J, with 14 bases in the middle. The CDR3 spans 14 residues. CDR3 residues: CASTTSGSYNEQFF. The DNA for the CDR3 is TGTGCCAGCACCACGTCGGGGAGTTACAATGAGCAGTTCTTC.